This is a list of T cell receptor beta chains from one sample in a study of OX40 agonist ivuxolimab in advanced cancers. Method: immunoSEQ multiplex PCR; TCRdb's copy keeps in-frame clones and lacks some. Found here are under 100,000 clones, 80% to 95% of them singletons; the top ten hold approximately 10%. Sequencing used CD4+ or CD8+ T cells sorted from blood, obtained in a trial of the OX40 agonist ivuxolimab. The receptor set was obtained from an adult with an advanced solid tumor such as melanoma, head and neck, liver or kidney cancer. Both conserved end residues are part of each CDR3. Fields, in order: CDR3 length, D gene, V gene, J gene, clone size, CDR3 DNA, CDR3 protein. The D gene is left open where the match is weak. Only some rows state a clone size, as once, few, many or a class for expanded clones.

>16|.|TRBV5-1|TRBJ1-6|.
TGCGCCAGCAGCTTGGGGGCCGGAGAATCCCAGACACCCCTCCACTTT
CASSLGAGESQTPLHF
>17|.|TRBV9|TRBJ1-6|.
TGTGCCAGCAGCGTAGTTGACTTTCCAGCCGCGAATTCACCCCTCCACTTT
CASSVVDFPAANSPLHF
>14|.|TRBV6-5|TRBJ1-1|.
TGTGCCAGCAGTTACTCAGAGGGGAACACTGAAGCTTTCTTT
CASSYSEGNTEAFF
>15|.|TRBV29-1|TRBJ2-5|.
TGCAGCGTCCCGGCTGTGTGGATTTTTGAGGAGACCCAGTACTTC
CSVPAVWIFEETQYF
>13|.|TRBV7-9|TRBJ2-5|.
TGTGCCAGCAGCCGCAGGGGGGAGGAGACCCAGTACTTC
CASSRRGEETQYF
>16|TRBD1|TRBV9|TRBJ2-7|.
TGTGCCAGCAGCGTCGACAGGGGGCCCTTTTCCTACGAGCAGTACTTC
CASSVDRGPFSYEQYF
>12|.|TRBV7-2|TRBJ1-4|.
TGTGCCAGCAGCTTCGGACGGGAAAAACTGTTTTTT
CASSFGREKLFF
>17|TRBD1|TRBV5-1|TRBJ2-7|.
TGCGCCAGCAGCTTGGCTCCTACAGGGGGCAGCTCCTACGAGCAGTACTTC
CASSLAPTGGSSYEQYF
>13|.|TRBV18|TRBJ1-2|.
TGTGCCAGCTCATCGGGACACACCTATGGCTACACCTTC
CASSSGHTYGYTF
>12|TRBD1|TRBV7-9|TRBJ2-1|.
TGTGCCAGCAGCGCACAGGGGAATGAGCAGTTCTTC
CASSAQGNEQFF
>15|TRBD1|TRBV28|TRBJ2-7|.
TGTGCCAGCAGCTCCCCTCTGGACGACAGGGTGCGGCAGTACTTC
CASSSPLDDRVRQYF
>14|.|TRBV13|TRBJ2-3|.
TGTGCCAGCAGCTTTAGGGGGAATACAGATACGCAGTATTTT
CASSFRGNTDTQYF
>15|TRBD1|TRBV9|TRBJ2-3|.
TGTGCCAGCAGCGTGGGACAGGGGCTGTCAGATACGCAGTATTTT
CASSVGQGLSDTQYF
>15|.|TRBV9|TRBJ2-2|.
TGTGCCAGCAGCTCCTACGACGGCGGCACCGGGGAGCTGTTTTTT
CASSSYDGGTGELFF
>12|.|TRBV9|TRBJ2-1|.
TGTGCCAGCAGCGTAATTCCCAATGAGCAGTTCTTC
CASSVIPNEQFF
>13|TRBD2|TRBV7-9|TRBJ2-1|.
TGTGCCAGCAGCTTAGTGGGGGGACTAGAGCAGTTCTTC
CASSLVGGLEQFF
>13|TRBD1|TRBV29-1|TRBJ2-7|.
TGCAGCGTTATCACAGGGGGAATCTACGAGCAGTACTTC
CSVITGGIYEQYF
>14|TRBD1|TRBV27|TRBJ2-7|once
TGTGCCAGCAGTTTCGGGACAGGGGGCTACGAGCAGTACTTC
CASSFGTGGYEQYF
>15|.|TRBV9|TRBJ1-1|.
TGTGCCAGCAGGGATTGGGACGCCGAGAACACTGAAGCTTTCTTT
CASRDWDAENTEAFF
>11|.|TRBV6-1|TRBJ1-1|.
TGTGCCAGCAGTGACGGGTTTCGAGCTTTCTTT
CASSDGFRAFF
>17|.|TRBV7-8|TRBJ1-6|.
TGTGCCAGCAGCTTAGCGCGGAGAGGGGCATCTTATTCACCCCTCCACTTT
CASSLARRGASYSPLHF
>15|.|TRBV11-2|TRBJ1-2|.
TGTGCCAGCAGCTTAGACTGGACCGAAGGGGAGGGCTACACCTTC
CASSLDWTEGEGYTF
>13|TRBD1|TRBV9|TRBJ1-1|.
TGTGCCAGCAGCCCGGACAGGGACACTGAAGCTTTCTTT
CASSPDRDTEAFF
>18|.|TRBV5-3|TRBJ2-1|.
TGTGCCAGAAGCCCCTGGGGAAGGAGGACGGGCTCCTACAATGAGCAGTTCTTC
CARSPWGRRTGSYNEQFF
>16|.|TRBV4-1|TRBJ2-1|.
TGCGCCAGCAGCCAAGAGAGTCCGGGGGCGGGTAATGAGCAGTTCTTC
CASSQESPGAGNEQFF
>15|TRBD1|TRBV4-3|TRBJ2-7|once
TGCGCCAGCAGCCAAGATGGAGGACAGGTGTTCGAGCAGTACTTC
CASSQDGGQVFEQYF
>15|.|TRBV6-4|TRBJ1-1|.
TGTGCCAGCAGTGACTCGGGGACTGTGGCAACTGAAGCTTTCTTT
CASSDSGTVATEAFF
>12|.|TRBV9|TRBJ2-3|few
TGTGCCAGCAGCGTAGAAGGGGATACGCAGTATTTT
CASSVEGDTQYF
>15|TRBD1|TRBV19|TRBJ2-7|.
TGTGCCAGTAGTGAGTCTGGACAGGGCCCCTACGAGCAGTACTTC
CASSESGQGPYEQYF
>14|.|TRBV19|TRBJ1-2|.
TGTGCCAGTAGCGAGACAGTTGCCGGCTATGGCTACACCTTC
CASSETVAGYGYTF
>11|.|TRBV6-1|TRBJ2-3|.
TGTGCCAGCTCCTTTCTTCCCAGGGTGTATTTT
CASSFLPRVYF
>11|TRBD1|TRBV2|TRBJ2-1|.
TGTGCCAGCAGTGAGACAGGGGGTGGGTTCTTC
CASSETGGGFF
>15|TRBD2|TRBV9|TRBJ2-1|.
TGTGCCAGCAGCCCCGGGGGGGCGACCTACAATGAGCAGTTCTTC
CASSPGGATYNEQFF
>14|.|TRBV6-1|TRBJ2-7|.
TGTGCCAGCAGTGAACTCGTCCTCTCCTACGAGCAGTACTTC
CASSELVLSYEQYF
>13|.|TRBV30|TRBJ2-7|.
TGTGCCTGGAGTGATGGGACCTCGCGGGAGCAGTACTTC
CAWSDGTSREQYF
>15|TRBD2|TRBV9|TRBJ2-3|.
TGTGCCAGCAGCGGAAGTGGTAGCGGGTCAGATACGCAGTATTTT
CASSGSGSGSDTQYF
>13|.|TRBV4-1|TRBJ2-5|.
TGCGCCAGCAGCCAAGTAATCGGGGAGACCCAGTACTTC
CASSQVIGETQYF